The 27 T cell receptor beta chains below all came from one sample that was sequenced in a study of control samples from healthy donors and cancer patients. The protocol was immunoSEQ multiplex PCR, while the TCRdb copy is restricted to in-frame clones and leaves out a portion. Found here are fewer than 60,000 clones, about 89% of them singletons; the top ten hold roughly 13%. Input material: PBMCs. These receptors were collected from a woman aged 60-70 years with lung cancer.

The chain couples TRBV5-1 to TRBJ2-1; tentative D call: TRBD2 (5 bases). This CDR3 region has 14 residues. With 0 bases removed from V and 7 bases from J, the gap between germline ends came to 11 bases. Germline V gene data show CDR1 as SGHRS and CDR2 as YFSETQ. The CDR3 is CASSLEARLNEQFF. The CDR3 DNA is TGCGCCAGCAGCTTGGAGGCCAGACTAAATGAGCAGTTCTTC.

DNA for the CDR3: TGTGCAAGTCGCTCCTGGGGGGGGACGGCCGGCAATCAGCCCCAGCATTTT. As protein: CASRSWGGTAGNQPQHF. The J gene is TRBJ1-5, the V gene TRBV12-2. TRBV12-2 is a documented pseudogene. The CDR3 extends over 17 amino acids.

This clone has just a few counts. The CDR3 DNA follows: TGTGCCAGCTCACCAAGGACAGGCCAAGGAAACACCATATATTTT. It specifies CASSPRTGQGNTIYF. The chain links TRBV18 to TRBJ1-3; 7 nucleotides line up with TRBD1. J gave up 4 bases and V 2 bases, and 5 bases lay outside the gene matches. The germline CDR1 and CDR2 sequences are KGHSH and LQKENI. The CDR3 spans 15 residues.

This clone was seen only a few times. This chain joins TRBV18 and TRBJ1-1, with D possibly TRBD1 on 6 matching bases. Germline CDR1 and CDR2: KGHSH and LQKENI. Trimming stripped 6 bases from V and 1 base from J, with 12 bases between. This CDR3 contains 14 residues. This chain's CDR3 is CASSRGPTNTEAFF. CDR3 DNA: TGTGCCAGCTCCAGGGGACCTACGAACACTGAAGCTTTCTTT. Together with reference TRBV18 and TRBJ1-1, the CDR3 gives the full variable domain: NAGVMQNPRHLVRRRGQEARLRCSPMKGHSHVYWYRQLPEEGLKFMVYLQKENIIDESGMPKERFSAEFPKEGPSILRIQQVVRGDSAAYFCASSRGPTNTEAFFGQGTRLTVV.

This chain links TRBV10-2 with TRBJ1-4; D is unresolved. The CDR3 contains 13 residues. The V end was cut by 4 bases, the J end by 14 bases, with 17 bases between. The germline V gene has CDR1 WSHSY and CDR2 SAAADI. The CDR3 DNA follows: TGCGCCAGCAGTGCGTCACACCCGATACAGCTGTTTTTT. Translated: CASSASHPIQLFF.

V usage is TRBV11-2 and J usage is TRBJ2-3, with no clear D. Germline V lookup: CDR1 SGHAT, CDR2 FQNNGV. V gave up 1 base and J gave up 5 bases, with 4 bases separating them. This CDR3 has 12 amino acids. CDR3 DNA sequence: TGTGCCAGCAGCTTAGTCGGAGATACGCAGTATTTT. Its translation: CASSLVGDTQYF.

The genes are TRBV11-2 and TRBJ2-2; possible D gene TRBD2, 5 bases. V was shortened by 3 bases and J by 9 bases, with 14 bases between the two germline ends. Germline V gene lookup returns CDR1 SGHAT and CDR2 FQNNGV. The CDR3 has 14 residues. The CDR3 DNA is TGTGCCAGCAGCTTTGAGGGCCTAGGATGGGAGCTGTTTTTT. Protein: CASSFEGLGWELFF. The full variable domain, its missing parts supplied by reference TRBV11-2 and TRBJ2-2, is EAGVAQSPRYKIIEKRQSVAFWCNPISGHATLYWYQQILGQGPKLLIQFQNNGVVDDSQLPKDRFSAERLKGVDSTLKIQPAKLEDSAVYLCASSFEGLGWELFFGEGSRLTVL.

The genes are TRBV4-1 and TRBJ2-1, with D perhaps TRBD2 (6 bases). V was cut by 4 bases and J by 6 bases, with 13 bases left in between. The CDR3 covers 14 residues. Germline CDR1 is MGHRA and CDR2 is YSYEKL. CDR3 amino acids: CASSPLTSSNEQFF. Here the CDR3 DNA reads TGCGCCAGCAGCCCCTTGACTAGTAGCAATGAGCAGTTCTTC.

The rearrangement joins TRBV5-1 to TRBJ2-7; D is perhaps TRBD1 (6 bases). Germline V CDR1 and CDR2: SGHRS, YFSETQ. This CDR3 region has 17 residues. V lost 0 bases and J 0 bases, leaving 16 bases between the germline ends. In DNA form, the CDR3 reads TGCGCCAGCAGCTTGGTTCCGGGACACAGGAGCTCCTACGAGCAGTACTTC. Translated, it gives CASSLVPGHRSSYEQYF.

The CDR3 sequence: CASSPGNRGFHGDTQYF. The CDR3 DNA sequence: TGTGCCAGCTCACCCGGCAACAGGGGTTTTCACGGGGATACGCAGTATTTT. The chain combines TRBV18 with TRBJ2-3, with 7 bases identical to TRBD1. The germline V gene has CDR1 KGHSH and CDR2 LQKENI. Trimming cost V 3 bases and J 6 bases; bases outside gene matches: 15. The CDR3 is 17 residues long.

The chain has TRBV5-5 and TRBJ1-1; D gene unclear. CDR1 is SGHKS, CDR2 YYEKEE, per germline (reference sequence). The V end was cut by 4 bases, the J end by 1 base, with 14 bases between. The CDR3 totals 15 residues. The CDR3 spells CASSPRPTENTEAFF. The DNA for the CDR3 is TGTGCCAGCAGCCCTCGTCCAACAGAGAACACTGAAGCTTTCTTT.

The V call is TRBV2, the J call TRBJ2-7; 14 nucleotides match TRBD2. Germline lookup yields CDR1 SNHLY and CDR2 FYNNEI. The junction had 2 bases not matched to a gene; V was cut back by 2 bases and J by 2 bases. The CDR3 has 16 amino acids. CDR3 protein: CASSERGLAGAYEQYF. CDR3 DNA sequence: TGTGCCAGCAGTGAAAGGGGACTAGCGGGAGCCTACGAGCAGTACTTC. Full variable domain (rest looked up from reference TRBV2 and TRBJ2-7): EPEVTQTPSHQVTQMGQEVILRCVPISNHLYFYWYRQILGQKVEFLVSFYNNEISEKSEIFDDQFSVERPDGSNFTLKIRSTKLEDSAMYFCASSERGLAGAYEQYFGPGTRLTVT.

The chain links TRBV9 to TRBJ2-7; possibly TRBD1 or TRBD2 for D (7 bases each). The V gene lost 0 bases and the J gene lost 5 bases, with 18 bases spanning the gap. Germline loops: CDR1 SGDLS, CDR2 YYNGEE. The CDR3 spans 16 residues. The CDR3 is CASSVVGGTVRNEQYF. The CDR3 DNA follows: TGTGCCAGCAGCGTAGTGGGGGGGACAGTTCGGAACGAGCAGTACTTC.

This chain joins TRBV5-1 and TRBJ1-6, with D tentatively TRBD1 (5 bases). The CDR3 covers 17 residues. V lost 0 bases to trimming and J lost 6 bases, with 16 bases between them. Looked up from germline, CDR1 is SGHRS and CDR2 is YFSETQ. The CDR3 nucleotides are TGCGCCAGCAGCTTGGCTGCAGGGCCACCCCCTAATTCACCCCTCCACTTT. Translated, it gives CASSLAAGPPPNSPLHF.

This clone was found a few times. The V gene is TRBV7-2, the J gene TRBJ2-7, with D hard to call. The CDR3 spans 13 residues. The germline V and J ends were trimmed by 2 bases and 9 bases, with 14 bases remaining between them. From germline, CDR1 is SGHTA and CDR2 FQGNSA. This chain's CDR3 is CASSLSVTLGQYF. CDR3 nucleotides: TGTGCCAGCAGCTTAAGCGTAACCTTAGGGCAGTACTTC.

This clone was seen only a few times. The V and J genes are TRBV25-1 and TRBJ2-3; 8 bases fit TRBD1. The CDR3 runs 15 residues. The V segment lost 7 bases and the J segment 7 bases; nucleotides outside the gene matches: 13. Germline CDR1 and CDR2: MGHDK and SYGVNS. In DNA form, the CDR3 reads TGTGCCAGCACGGACAGGGCTAACGTTACTAATACGCAGTATTTT. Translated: CASTDRANVTNTQYF.

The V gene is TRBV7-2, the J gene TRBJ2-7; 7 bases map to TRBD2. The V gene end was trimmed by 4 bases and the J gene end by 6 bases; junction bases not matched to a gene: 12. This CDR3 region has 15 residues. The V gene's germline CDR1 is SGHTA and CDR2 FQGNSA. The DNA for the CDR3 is TGTGCCAGCAGCTCTCCCCGTGGAGGGAGGGGCGAGCAGTACTTC. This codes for CASSSPRGGRGEQYF.

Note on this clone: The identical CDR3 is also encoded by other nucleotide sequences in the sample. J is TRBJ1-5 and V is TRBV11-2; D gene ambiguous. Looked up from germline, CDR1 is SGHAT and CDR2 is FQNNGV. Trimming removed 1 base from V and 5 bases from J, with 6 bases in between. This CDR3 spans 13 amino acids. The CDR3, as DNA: TGTGCCAGCAGCTTAGTCCCCGATCAGCCCCAGCATTTT. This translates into CASSLVPDQPQHF.

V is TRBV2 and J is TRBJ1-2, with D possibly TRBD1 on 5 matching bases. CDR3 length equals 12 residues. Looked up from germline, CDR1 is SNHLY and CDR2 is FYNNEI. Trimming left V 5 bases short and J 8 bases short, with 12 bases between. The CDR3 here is CASSPGRTGYTF. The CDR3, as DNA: TGTGCCAGCAGTCCAGGGAGAACGGGCTACACCTTC.

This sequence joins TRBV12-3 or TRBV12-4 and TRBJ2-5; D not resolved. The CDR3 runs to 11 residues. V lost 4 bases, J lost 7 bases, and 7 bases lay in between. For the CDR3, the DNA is TGTGCCAGCAGTTCCTCCGGGACCCAGTACTTC. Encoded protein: CASSSSGTQYF.

DNA for the CDR3: TGTGCCAGCACCCGGGCGGCACAGGGCCACGAGCAGTACTTC. This sequence encodes CASTRAAQGHEQYF. The chain employs TRBV6-5 and TRBJ2-7; D is possibly TRBD1 (6 bases). Trimming removed 7 bases at V and 5 bases at J, with 18 bases between. Germline loops: CDR1 MNHEY, CDR2 SVGAGI. The CDR3 covers 14 residues.

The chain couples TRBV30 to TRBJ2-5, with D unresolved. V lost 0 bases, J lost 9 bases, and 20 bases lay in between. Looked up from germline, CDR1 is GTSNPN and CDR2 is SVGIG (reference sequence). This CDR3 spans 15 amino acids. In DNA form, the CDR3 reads TGTGCCTGGAGTGTAGGTTTAGCCGGTCATGAGCCCCAGTACTTC. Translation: CAWSVGLAGHEPQYF.

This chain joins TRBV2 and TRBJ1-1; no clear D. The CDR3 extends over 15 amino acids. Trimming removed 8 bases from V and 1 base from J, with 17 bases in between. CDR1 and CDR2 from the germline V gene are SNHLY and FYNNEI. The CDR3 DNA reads TGTGCCAGCGAGAAAGGGTTAAGGTGGAACACTGAAGCTTTCTTT. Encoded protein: CASEKGLRWNTEAFF.

CDR3 sequence reads: CASSIDRAGQDTQYF. Written as DNA, the CDR3 is TGTGCCAGTAGTATAGATCGTGCAGGGCAAGATACGCAGTATTTT. J is TRBJ2-3 and V is TRBV19, with D maybe TRBD1 (5 bases). The CDR3 is 15 residues long. Trimming left V 0 bases short and J 5 bases short, with 12 bases between. CDR1 and CDR2 (germline): LNHDA, SQIVND (reference sequence).

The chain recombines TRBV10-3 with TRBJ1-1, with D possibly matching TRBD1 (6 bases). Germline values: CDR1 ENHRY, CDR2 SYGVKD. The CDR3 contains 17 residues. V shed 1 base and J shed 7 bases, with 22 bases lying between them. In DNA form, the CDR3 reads TGTGCCATCAGTGAGTACTCTAGGACAGCAGGGGCGTTTGAAGCTTTCTTT. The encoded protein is CAISEYSRTAGAFEAFF.

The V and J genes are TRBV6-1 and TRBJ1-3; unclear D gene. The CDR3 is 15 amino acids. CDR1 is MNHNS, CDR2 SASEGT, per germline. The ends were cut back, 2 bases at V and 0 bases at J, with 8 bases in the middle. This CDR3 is CASSELWFSGNTIYF. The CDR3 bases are TGTGCCAGCAGTGAATTGTGGTTCTCTGGAAACACCATATATTTT.

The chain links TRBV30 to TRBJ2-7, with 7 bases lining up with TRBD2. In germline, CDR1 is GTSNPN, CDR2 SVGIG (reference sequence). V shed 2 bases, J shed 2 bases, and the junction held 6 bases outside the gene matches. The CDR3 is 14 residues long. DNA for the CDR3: TGTGCCTGGAGTCTAGAACGGGGGGCCTACGAGCAGTACTTC. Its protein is CAWSLERGAYEQYF.